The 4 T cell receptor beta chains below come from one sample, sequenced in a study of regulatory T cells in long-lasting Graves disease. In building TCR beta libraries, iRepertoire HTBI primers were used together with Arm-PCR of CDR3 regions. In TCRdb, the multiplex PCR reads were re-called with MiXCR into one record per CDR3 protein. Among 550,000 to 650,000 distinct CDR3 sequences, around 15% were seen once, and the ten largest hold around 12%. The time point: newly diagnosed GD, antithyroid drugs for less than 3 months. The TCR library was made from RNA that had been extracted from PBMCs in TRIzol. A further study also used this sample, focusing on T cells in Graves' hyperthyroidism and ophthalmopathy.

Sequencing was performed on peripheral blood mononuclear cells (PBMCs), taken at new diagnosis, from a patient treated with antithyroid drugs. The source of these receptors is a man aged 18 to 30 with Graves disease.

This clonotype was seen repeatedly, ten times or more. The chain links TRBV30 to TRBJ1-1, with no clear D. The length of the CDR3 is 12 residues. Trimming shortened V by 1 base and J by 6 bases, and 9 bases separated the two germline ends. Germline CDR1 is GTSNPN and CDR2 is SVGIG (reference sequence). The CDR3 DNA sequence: TGTGCCTGGAGTGCTTGGCGTTCTGAAGCTTTCTTT. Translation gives CAWSAWRSEAFF.

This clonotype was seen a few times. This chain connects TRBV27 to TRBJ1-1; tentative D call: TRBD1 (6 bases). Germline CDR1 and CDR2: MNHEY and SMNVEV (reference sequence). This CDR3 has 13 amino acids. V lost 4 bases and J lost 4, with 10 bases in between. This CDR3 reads CASSSTGITEAFF. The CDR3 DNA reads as TGTGCCAGCAGTTCCACAGGGATCACTGAAGCTTTCTTT.

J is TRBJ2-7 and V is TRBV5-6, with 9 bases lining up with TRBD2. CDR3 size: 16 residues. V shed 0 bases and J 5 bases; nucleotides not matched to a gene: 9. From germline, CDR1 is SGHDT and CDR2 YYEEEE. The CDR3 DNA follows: TGTGCCAGCAGCTTGGGGGGCCTAGCGGGACACAACGAGCAGTACTTC. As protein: CASSLGGLAGHNEQYF.

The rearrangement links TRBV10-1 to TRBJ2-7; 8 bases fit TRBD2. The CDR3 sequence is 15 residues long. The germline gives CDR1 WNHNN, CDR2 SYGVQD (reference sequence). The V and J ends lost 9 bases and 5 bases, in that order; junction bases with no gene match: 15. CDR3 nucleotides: TGCGCCAGAAGCTTCGCCGGGCCGCGGGGGGACGAGCAGTACTTC. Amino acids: CARSFAGPRGDEQYF.